The entry that follows covers one T cell receptor (beta chain) sequence. In the original processing: The assay estimated nucleated cells by amplifying reference gene primers. Sequencing used immunoSEQ multiplex PCR; TCRdb keeps in-frame clones, though not all of them. V, J and clone size reflect that table, while D and trimming were determined from the DNA. This sample yields around 95,000 clones, of which roughly 87% are seen a single time; around 6.9% belongs to the top ten. This entry belongs to a study of blood T cell repertoires in COVID-19. About the research overall: Sources were T cells, B-cell-depleted T cells, or PBMCs; the material itself was cDNA or gDNA.

The sequenced sample was peripheral blood. This TCR came from a man in his thirties or forties in a cohort sampled during active COVID-19.

DNA for the CDR3: TGTGCCAGCAGTCCCCAGGGCTATGGCTACACCTTC. Protein: CASSPQGYGYTF. This chain uses TRBV2 with TRBJ1-2; possibly TRBD1 for D (5 bases). The CDR3 contains 12 residues. V was trimmed by 5 bases and J by 4 bases, leaving 8 bases between them. Germline loops: CDR1 SNHLY, CDR2 FYNNEI.